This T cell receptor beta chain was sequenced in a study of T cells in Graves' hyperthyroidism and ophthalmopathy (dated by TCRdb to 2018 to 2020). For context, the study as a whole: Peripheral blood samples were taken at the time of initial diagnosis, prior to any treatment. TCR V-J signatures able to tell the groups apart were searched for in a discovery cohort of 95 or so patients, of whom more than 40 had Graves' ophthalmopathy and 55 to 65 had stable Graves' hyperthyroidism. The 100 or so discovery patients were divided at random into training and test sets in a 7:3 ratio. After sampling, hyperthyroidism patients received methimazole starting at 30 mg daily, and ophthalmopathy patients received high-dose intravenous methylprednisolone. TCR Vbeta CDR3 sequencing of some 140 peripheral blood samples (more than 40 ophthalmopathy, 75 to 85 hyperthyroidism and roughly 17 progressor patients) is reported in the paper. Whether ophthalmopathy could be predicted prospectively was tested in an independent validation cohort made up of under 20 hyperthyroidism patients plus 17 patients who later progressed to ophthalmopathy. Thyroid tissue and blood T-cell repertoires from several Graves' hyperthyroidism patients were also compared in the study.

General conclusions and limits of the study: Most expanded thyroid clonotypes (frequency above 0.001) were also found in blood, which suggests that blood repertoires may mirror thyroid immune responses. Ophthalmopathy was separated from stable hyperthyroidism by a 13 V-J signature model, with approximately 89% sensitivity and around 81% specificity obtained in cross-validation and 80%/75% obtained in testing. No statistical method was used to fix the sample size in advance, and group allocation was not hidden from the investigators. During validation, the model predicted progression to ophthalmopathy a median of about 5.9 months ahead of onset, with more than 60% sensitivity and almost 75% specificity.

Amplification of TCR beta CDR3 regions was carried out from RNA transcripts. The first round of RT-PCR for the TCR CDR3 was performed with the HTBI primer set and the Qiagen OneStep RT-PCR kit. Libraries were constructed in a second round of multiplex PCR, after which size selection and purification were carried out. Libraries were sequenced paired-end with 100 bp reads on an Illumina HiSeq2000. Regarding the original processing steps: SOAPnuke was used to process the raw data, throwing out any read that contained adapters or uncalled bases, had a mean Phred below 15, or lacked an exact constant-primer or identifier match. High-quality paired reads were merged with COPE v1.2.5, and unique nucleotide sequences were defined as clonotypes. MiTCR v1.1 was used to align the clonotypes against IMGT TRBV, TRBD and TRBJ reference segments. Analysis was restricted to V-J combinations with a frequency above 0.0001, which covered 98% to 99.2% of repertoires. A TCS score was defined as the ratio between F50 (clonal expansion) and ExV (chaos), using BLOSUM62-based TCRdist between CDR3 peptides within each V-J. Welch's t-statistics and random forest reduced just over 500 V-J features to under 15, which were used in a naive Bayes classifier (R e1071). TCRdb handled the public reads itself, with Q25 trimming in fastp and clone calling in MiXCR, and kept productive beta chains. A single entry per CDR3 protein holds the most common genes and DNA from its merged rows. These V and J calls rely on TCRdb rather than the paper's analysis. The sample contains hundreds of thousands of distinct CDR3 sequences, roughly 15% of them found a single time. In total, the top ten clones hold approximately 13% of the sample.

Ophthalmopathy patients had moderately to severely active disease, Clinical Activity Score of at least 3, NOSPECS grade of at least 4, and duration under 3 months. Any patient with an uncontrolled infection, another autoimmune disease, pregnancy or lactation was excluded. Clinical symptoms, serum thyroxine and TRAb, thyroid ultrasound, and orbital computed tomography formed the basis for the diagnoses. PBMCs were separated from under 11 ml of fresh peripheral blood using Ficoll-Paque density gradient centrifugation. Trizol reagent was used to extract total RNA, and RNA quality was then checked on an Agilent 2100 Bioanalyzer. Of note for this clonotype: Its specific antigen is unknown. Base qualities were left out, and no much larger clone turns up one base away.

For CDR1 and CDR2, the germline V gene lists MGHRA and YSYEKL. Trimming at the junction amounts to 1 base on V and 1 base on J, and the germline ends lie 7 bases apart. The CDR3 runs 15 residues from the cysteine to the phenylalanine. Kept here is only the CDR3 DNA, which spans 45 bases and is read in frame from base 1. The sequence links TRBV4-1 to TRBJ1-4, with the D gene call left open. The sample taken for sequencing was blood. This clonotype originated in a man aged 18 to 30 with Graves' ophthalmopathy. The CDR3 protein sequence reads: CASSQARGTNEKLFF. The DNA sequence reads TGCGCCAGCAGCCAAGCACGGGGAACTAATGAAAAACTGTTTTTT.